This TCR beta chain was retrieved from a study of blood T cell repertoires in COVID-19. Study-level background: Samples representing acute and convalescent COVID-19 were sourced from the United States, Italy and Spain. Nucleic acid was either cDNA or gDNA, and it came from T cells, B-cell-depleted T cells, or PBMCs.

As originally analysed: Researchers report that nucleated cell counts were estimated from reference gene primer amplification. Generated by immunoSEQ multiplex PCR, the TCRdb table keeps only in-frame clones and is missing some. V and J calls and clone size are as listed in that table; D and trimming were resolved from the DNA. Among roughly 74,000 clones listed, roughly 88% were seen once. V lost 0 bases and J 5 bases, leaving 9 bases between the germline ends. Germline V lookup: CDR1 SGDLS, CDR2 YYNGEE. CDR3 length: 13 residues. Material for sequencing was peripheral blood. This clonotype was sampled from an older man with active or convalescent COVID-19. V is TRBV9 and J is TRBJ2-7, with D unresolved. CDR3 coding DNA: TGTGCCAGCAGCGTAGGCCCACCGGACGAGCAGTACTTC. Encoded protein: CASSVGPPDEQYF.